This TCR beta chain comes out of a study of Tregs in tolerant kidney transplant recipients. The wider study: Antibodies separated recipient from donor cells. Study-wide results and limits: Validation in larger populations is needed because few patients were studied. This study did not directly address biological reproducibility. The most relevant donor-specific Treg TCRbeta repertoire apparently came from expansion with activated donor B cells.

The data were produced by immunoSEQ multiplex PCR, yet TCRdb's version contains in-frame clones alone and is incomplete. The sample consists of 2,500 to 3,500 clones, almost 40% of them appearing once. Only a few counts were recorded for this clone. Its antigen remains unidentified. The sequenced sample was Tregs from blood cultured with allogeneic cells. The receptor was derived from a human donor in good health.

The CDR3 nucleotides read TGTGCCAGCAGCAGGGTCAGCAATCAGCCCCAGCATTTT. Amino acid sequence: CASSRVSNQPQHF. V usage is TRBV6-5 and J usage is TRBJ1-5, with D perhaps TRBD1 (5 bases). Trimming cost V 6 bases and J 1 base, with 7 bases left between them. Germline V gene lookup returns CDR1 MNHEY and CDR2 SVGAGI. This CDR3 region has 13 residues.